These 23 T cell receptor beta chains were all obtained from the same sample, sequenced in a study of regulatory T cells in long-lasting Graves disease. Time point noted: newly diagnosed GD, antithyroid drugs for less than 3 months. PBMC RNA served as the TCR library source. Construction of the TCR beta libraries employed iRepertoire HTBI primers in conjunction with Arm-PCR of CDR3 regions. In TCRdb, the multiplex PCR reads were re-called with MiXCR into one record per CDR3 protein. The sample shows about 450,000 distinct CDR3 sequences, around 15% of them seen only once. The data also belong to a second study, concerning T cells in Graves' hyperthyroidism and ophthalmopathy.

The sequences come from peripheral blood mononuclear cells (PBMCs), collected at new diagnosis, from a patient treated with antithyroid drugs. The receptors were sampled from a woman in her twenties or thirties with Graves disease.

The chain uses TRBV9 and TRBJ2-5; 9 positions match TRBD2. Trimming at V came to 0 bases and at J to 1 base, leaving 16 bases not matched to a gene. Germline V lookup: CDR1 SGDLS, CDR2 YYNGEE. The CDR3 extends over 20 amino acids. Here the CDR3 reads CASSVAGSAAGGPVQETQYF. The CDR3 DNA sequence: TGTGCCAGCAGCGTAGCGGGGTCCGCAGCGGGAGGCCCGGTCCAAGAGACCCAGTACTTC.

This clonotype showed up just a few times. The V call is TRBV9, the J call TRBJ2-3; D possibly matches TRBD1 or TRBD2 (5 bases each). Between the trimmed V and J ends, which lost 4 bases and 2 bases, there was a span of 14 bases. Germline V gene lookup returns CDR1 SGDLS and CDR2 YYNGEE. The CDR3 spans 15 residues. The CDR3 bases are TGTGCCAGCAGCCCCCGCGAGGGGTTCACAGATACGCAGTATTTT. Encoded protein: CASSPREGFTDTQYF.

This clonotype was seen more than once but under ten times. V is TRBV10-1 and J is TRBJ2-1, with TRBD2 matching over 7 bases. V dropped 2 bases and J dropped 1; count of bases not matched to a gene: 8. Germline lookup yields CDR1 WNHNN and CDR2 SYGVQD (reference sequence). This CDR3 comprises 17 residues. CDR3 amino acids: CASSEDSAGVSYNEQFF. In DNA, the CDR3 is TGCGCCAGCAGTGAGGATTCGGCGGGAGTATCCTACAATGAGCAGTTCTTC.

The table lists this clonotype with a few counts. The chain joins TRBV18 to TRBJ1-2; the D is unclear. The ends were cut back, 3 bases at V and 4 bases at J, with 12 bases in the middle. This CDR3 contains 14 residues. In germline, CDR1 is KGHSH, CDR2 LQKENI. In DNA, the CDR3 is TGTGCCAGCTCACCTTCAGCAGTATCCTATGGCTACACCTTC. Translated: CASSPSAVSYGYTF.

V and J are TRBV18 and TRBJ2-3; D possibly corresponds to TRBD2 (6 bases). Germline V gene data show CDR1 as KGHSH and CDR2 as LQKENI. The CDR3 has 15 residues. V lost 6 bases to trimming and J lost 2 bases, with 15 bases between them. Here the CDR3 DNA reads TGTGCCAGCTCCCCCGTCGGGACTTACACAGATACGCAGTATTTT. As protein: CASSPVGTYTDTQYF.

This clonotype appeared many times. In DNA, the CDR3 is TGTGCCAGCAGTTACCATAGCGGGAGGGGAGCCAAAAACATTCAGTACTTC. This sequence encodes CASSYHSGRGAKNIQYF. The J gene is TRBJ2-4, the V gene TRBV6-5, with 11 bases lining up with TRBD2. The junction had 3 bases not matched to a gene; V was cut back by 2 bases and J by 0 bases. This CDR3 spans 17 amino acids. The germline V gene has CDR1 MNHEY and CDR2 SVGAGI.

As to this clonotype: This may be a read error: a much more frequent sequence differs by one nucleotide. The gene calls are TRBV20-1 and TRBJ2-7; the D is unclear. V was clipped by 1 base and J by 1 base, with 2 bases between them. The CDR3 spans 11 residues. The germline CDR1 and CDR2 sequences are DFQATT and SNEGSKA (reference sequence). The CDR3, as DNA: TGCAGTGCTAGAGTTTCCTACGAGCAGTACTTC. Translation: CSARVSYEQYF.

This clonotype was seen at least ten times. The V and J genes are TRBV20-1 and TRBJ2-5; 8 nucleotides agree with TRBD1. CDR1 is DFQATT, CDR2 SNEGSKA, per germline (reference sequence). V lost 5 bases to trimming and J lost 1 base; unmatched junction nucleotides: 3. The CDR3 length is 13 residues. CDR3 residues: CSAWDRIQETQYF. The CDR3 DNA sequence: TGCAGTGCTTGGGACAGGATCCAAGAGACCCAGTACTTC.

This clonotype has at least ten counts. V is TRBV3-1 and J is TRBJ1-1, with D possibly being TRBD1 (6 bases). Germline CDR1 reads LGHDT; CDR2 reads YNNKEL (reference sequence). V lost 4 bases, J lost 4 bases, and 13 bases lay in between. This CDR3 comprises 14 residues. The CDR3 is CASSPVRGGTEAFF. The CDR3, as DNA: TGTGCCAGCAGCCCAGTCAGGGGAGGCACTGAAGCTTTCTTT.

Only a few counts were recorded for this clonotype. V gene TRBV29-1 combines with J gene TRBJ2-1; 7 positions agree with TRBD2. Trimming at V came to 2 bases and at J to 2 bases, leaving 6 bases not matched to a gene. The germline V gene encodes CDR1 SQVTM and CDR2 ANQGSEA. The CDR3 has 15 amino acids. CDR3 in DNA: TGCAGCGTTGAAAGCCGGACTAGTCCCTACAATGAGCAGTTCTTC. Its protein is CSVESRTSPYNEQFF.

This clonotype showed up many times. This rearrangement joins TRBV27 to TRBJ2-7, with 9 bases fitting TRBD1. The junction had 5 bases not matched to a gene; V was cut back by 5 bases and J by 3 bases. Germline values: CDR1 MNHEY, CDR2 SMNVEV (reference sequence). The CDR3 sequence is 14 residues long. Written as DNA, the CDR3 is TGTGCCAGCAGTGTCCGGGACAGGGACTACGAGCAGTACTTC. Its translation: CASSVRDRDYEQYF.

The gene calls are TRBV7-8 and TRBJ2-3; 12 bases fit TRBD2. The V gene end was trimmed by 6 bases and the J gene end by 3 bases; junction bases not matched to a gene: 7. The CDR3 spans 16 residues. The V gene's germline CDR1 is SGHVS and CDR2 FQNEAQ. This CDR3 reads CASRSLAGGPTDTQYF. The CDR3 DNA reads as TGTGCCAGCAGGTCCCTAGCGGGAGGGCCAACAGATACGCAGTATTTT. The whole variable domain, remainder taken from reference TRBV7-8 and TRBJ2-3, is GAGVSQSPRYKVAKRGQDVALRCDPISGHVSLFWYQQALGQGPEFLTYFQNEAQLDKSGLPSDRFFAERPEGSVSTLKIQRTQQEDSAVYLCASRSLAGGPTDTQYFGPGTRLTVL.

In the case of this clonotype: A read error may account for a junction end that differs from germline. The chain is built from TRBV5-4 and TRBJ2-7, with 8 positions matching TRBD2. CDR3 size: 15 residues. In germline, CDR1 is SGHNT, CDR2 YYREEE (reference sequence). DNA of the CDR3: TGTGCCAGCAACTTGGTGCTAGCGGGCTCCTACGAGCAGTACTTC. Translation gives CASNLVLAGSYEQYF.

This clonotype has at least ten counts. The chain combines TRBV28 with TRBJ2-3; TRBD2 matches 9 bases. Trimming cost V 2 bases and J 2 bases; bases outside gene matches: 5. CDR3 size: 16 residues. Germline V gene lookup returns CDR1 MDHEN and CDR2 SYDVKM. CDR3 nucleotides: TGTGCCAGCAGTTTAGGGGCTAGCGGGAACACAGATACGCAGTATTTT. Translating gives CASSLGASGNTDTQYF.

There are a few counts of this clonotype. V is TRBV14 and J is TRBJ2-1, with D perhaps TRBD2 (5 bases). The CDR3 loop spans 14 amino acids. The V gene lost 4 bases and the J gene lost 7 bases, with 14 bases spanning the gap. Germline-derived CDR1 and CDR2 are SGHDN and FVKESK. CDR3 in DNA: TGTGCCAGCAGCCCCTTTCGGTCGGGGAATGAGCAGTTCTTC. Its protein is CASSPFRSGNEQFF.

This clonotype turned up a few times. This sequence joins TRBV7-3 and TRBJ2-3, with D possibly being TRBD1 or TRBD2 (5 bases each). Germline values: CDR1 SGHTA, CDR2 FQGTGA. V was trimmed by 6 bases and J by 5 bases, leaving 15 bases between them. This CDR3 is built from 14 residues. CDR3 nucleotide sequence: TGTGCCAGCAGTCCGGGACCCCCCGAAGATACGCAGTATTTT. Encoded protein: CASSPGPPEDTQYF.

Only a few counts were recorded for this clonotype. CDR3 region: CSCPPGLSNYGYTF. The CDR3 DNA sequence: TGCAGTTGTCCACCCGGACTCTCCAACTATGGCTACACCTTC. V gene TRBV20-1 combines with J gene TRBJ1-2; D gene ambiguous. The CDR3 runs to 14 residues. V was trimmed by 8 bases and J by 2 bases, leaving 18 bases between them. CDR1 and CDR2 from the germline V gene are DFQATT and SNEGSKA (reference sequence).

As concerns this clonotype: A read error may be the cause here, since a much bigger clone is one base away. The chain links TRBV30 to TRBJ2-5, with unresolved D. The CDR3 contains 12 residues. Deletions cut 3 bases from V and 2 bases from J, with 7 bases between. Germline values: CDR1 GTSNPN, CDR2 SVGIG (reference sequence). Here the CDR3 reads CAWSSGQETQYF. DNA for the CDR3: TGTGCCTGGAGCTCCGGGCAAGAGACCCAGTACTTC.

Regarding this clonotype: A much larger clone is a single base away; this may be a read error. This chain links TRBV2 with TRBJ1-4; D is possibly TRBD1 (6 bases). The germline V gene has CDR1 SNHLY and CDR2 FYNNEI. CDR3 size: 16 residues. The CDR3 protein is CVSRAFSGTKNEKLFF. The CDR3 nucleotides read TGTGTCAGCAGAGCCTTCTCCGGGACAAAGAATGAAAAACTGTTTTTT.

This clonotype was observed a handful of times. With a much larger clone just one base away, this may be a read error. The rearrangement links TRBV11-2 to TRBJ2-5; D gene unclear. Germline values: CDR1 SGHAT, CDR2 FQNNGV. The CDR3 has 13 residues. In DNA form, the CDR3 reads TGTGCCAGCAGCTTCAGAAATGAAGAGGCCCAGTACTTC. As protein: CASSFRNEEAQYF.

This clonotype was found once. The V gene is TRBV20-1, the J gene TRBJ2-7, with TRBD1 matching over 12 bases. Trimming took 7 bases from V and 6 from J; bases not matched to a gene: 13. The CDR3 length is 15 residues. Germline assignment: CDR1 DFQATT and CDR2 SNEGSKA (reference sequence). The CDR3 region is CSVRIPGQGAFEQYF. Here the CDR3 DNA reads TGCAGTGTACGTATTCCGGGACAGGGGGCGTTCGAGCAGTACTTC.

This clonotype was seen many times. The V call is TRBV7-2, the J call TRBJ2-3, with unresolved D. The germline CDR1 and CDR2 sequences are SGHTA and FQGNSA. This CDR3 is 15 amino acids long. Deletions cut 1 base from V and 2 bases from J, with 10 bases between. The CDR3 sequence: CASSLVPAITDTQYF. CDR3 in DNA: TGTGCCAGCAGCTTAGTCCCCGCCATCACAGATACGCAGTATTTT. The full variable domain, completed using reference TRBV7-2 and TRBJ2-3, is GAGVSQSPSNKVTEKGKDVELRCDPISGHTALYWYRQSLGQGLEFLIYFQGNSAPDKSGLPSDRFSAERTGGSVSTLTIQRTQQEDSAVYLCASSLVPAITDTQYFGPGTRLTVL.

This clonotype was detected only a few times. The V gene is TRBV28, the J gene TRBJ2-3, with D tentatively TRBD2 (5 bases). The germline gives CDR1 MDHEN, CDR2 SYDVKM. V shed 11 bases and J shed 5 bases, with 17 bases lying between them. The CDR3 runs to 13 residues. Written as DNA, the CDR3 is TGTGCCGGGTCGGGGAATCTTTTAGATACGCAGTATTTT. Residues: CAGSGNLLDTQYF.